These 11 T cell receptor beta chains came from one sample sequenced in a study of T cells in Graves' hyperthyroidism and ophthalmopathy. Template material for amplifying TCR beta CDR3 regions consisted of RNA transcripts. The primer set for the first-round RT-PCR of the TCR CDR3 was HTBI. TCRdb processed the multiplex PCR reads anew with MiXCR; each CDR3 protein has one entry. Of 550,000 to 700,000 distinct CDR3 sequences listed, around 42% are singletons. The sequenced sample was peripheral blood or thyroid tissue (not recorded which). The receptors were gathered from an adult woman with Graves' disease, either hyperthyroidism or ophthalmopathy (not recorded which).

The genes are TRBV3-1 and TRBJ1-2; D might be TRBD1 (5 bases). The germline CDR1 and CDR2 sequences are LGHDT and YNNKEL (reference sequence). V lost 4 bases and J 2 bases, leaving 11 bases between the germline ends. The CDR3 is made up of 14 amino acids. The CDR3 reads CASSRGTYNYGYTF. The CDR3 nucleotides are TGTGCCAGCAGCCGGGGGACTTACAACTATGGCTACACCTTC.

The chain carries TRBV29-1 and TRBJ2-2; D unclear. This CDR3 has 13 amino acids. V lost 7 bases, J lost 4 bases, and 13 bases lay in between. Germline CDR1 reads SQVTM; CDR2 reads ANQGSEA. CDR3 loop: CSALTPLTGELFF. CDR3 nucleotides: TGCAGCGCCTTGACACCTCTCACCGGGGAGCTGTTTTTT.

This clonotype was found many times. The genes are TRBV5-1 and TRBJ1-1; perhaps TRBD1 as D (5 bases). The CDR3 contains 14 residues. With 4 bases removed from V and 0 bases from J, the gap between germline ends came to 10 bases. In germline, CDR1 is SGHRS, CDR2 YFSETQ. CDR3 amino acids: CASSPQDMNTEAFF. CDR3 nucleotides: TGCGCCAGCAGCCCGCAGGACATGAACACTGAAGCTTTCTTT. Supplemented by reference TRBV5-1 and TRBJ1-1, the full variable domain reads KAGVTQTPRYLIKTRGQQVTLSCSPISGHRSVSWYQQTPGQGLQFLFEYFSETQRNKGNFPGRFSGRQFSNSRSEMNVSTLELGDSALYLCASSPQDMNTEAFFGQGTRLTVV.

The table lists this clonotype with many counts. The rearrangement uses TRBV9 and TRBJ1-5; tentatively, D is TRBD1 (6 bases). The CDR3 sequence is 15 residues long. The germline V gene encodes CDR1 SGDLS and CDR2 YYNGEE. Trimming removed 3 bases at V and 3 bases at J, with 13 bases between. CDR3 DNA: TGTGCCAGCAGCGAGGGGGGTAGTTCCAATCAGCCCCAGCATTTT. This encodes CASSEGGSSNQPQHF.

This clonotype was recorded at least ten times. The gene calls are TRBV5-1 and TRBJ2-7, with D possibly TRBD1 on 7 matching bases. V lost 0 bases to trimming and J lost 2 bases, with 12 bases between them. The germline V gene has CDR1 SGHRS and CDR2 YFSETQ. CDR3 length: 15 residues. CDR3 in amino acids: CASSLGGRGAYEQYF. CDR3 DNA: TGCGCCAGCAGCTTGGGGGGCAGGGGGGCCTACGAGCAGTACTTC. The full variable domain, with the rest looked up from reference TRBV5-1 and TRBJ2-7, is KAGVTQTPRYLIKTRGQQVTLSCSPISGHRSVSWYQQTPGQGLQFLFEYFSETQRNKGNFPGRFSGRQFSNSRSEMNVSTLELGDSALYLCASSLGGRGAYEQYFGPGTRLTVT.

This clonotype was seen repeatedly, ten times or more. This chain connects TRBV20-1 to TRBJ2-7; D not resolved. Germline lookup yields CDR1 DFQATT and CDR2 SNEGSKA (reference sequence). The V end lost 0 bases, the J end lost 0 bases, and 6 bases lay between the germline ends. The CDR3 length is 13 residues. The CDR3 loop reads CSARELDSYEQYF. Here the CDR3 DNA reads TGCAGTGCTAGAGAGCTAGACTCCTACGAGCAGTACTTC.

The rearrangement links TRBV11-2 to TRBJ2-5; possibly TRBD2 for D (7 bases). Per germline, CDR1 SGHAT and CDR2 FQNNGV. Trimming took 8 bases from V and 5 from J, leaving 15 bases between them. The CDR3 length is 13 residues. The CDR3 reads CASSGGRLETQYF. As DNA, the CDR3 is TGTGCCAGCTCCGGGGGGCGCTTGGAGACCCAGTACTTC.

The chain has TRBV11-2 and TRBJ2-5, with 12 bases aligning to TRBD2. This CDR3 has 16 residues. V shed 5 bases and J 5 bases; nucleotides not matched to a gene: 9. Germline CDR1 SGHAT, CDR2 FQNNGV. This CDR3 is CASSRWTSGMMETQYF. CDR3 nucleotides: TGTGCCAGCAGCCGATGGACTAGCGGGATGATGGAGACCCAGTACTTC.

The rearrangement uses TRBV2 and TRBJ1-4; weak D call: TRBD1 (5 bases). The V gene's germline CDR1 is SNHLY and CDR2 FYNNEI. This CDR3 has 14 amino acids. Trimming left V 8 bases short and J 6 bases short, with 16 bases between. The CDR3 coding sequence is TGTGCCAGCCAAAAGGACATCGGATATGAAAAACTGTTTTTT. Its translation: CASQKDIGYEKLFF.

This clonotype has just one count. The rearrangement links TRBV7-9 to TRBJ1-1; D call uncertain. The CDR3 spans 14 residues. Germline-derived CDR1 and CDR2 are SEHNR and FQNEAQ (reference sequence). V lost 5 bases and J 0 bases, leaving 10 bases between the germline ends. The CDR3 loop reads CASSRSAVNTEAFF. The CDR3 region has the DNA TGTGCCAGCAGCCGGTCGGCGGTGAACACTGAAGCTTTCTTT.

This chain links TRBV10-3 with TRBJ2-7; 7 nucleotides align to TRBD2. Germline lookup yields CDR1 ENHRY and CDR2 SYGVKD. There are 16 residues in the CDR3. Trimming removed 4 bases from V and 6 bases from J; junction bases left unmatched: 15. CDR3 in amino acids: CAISGPEGGRLSEQYF. As DNA, the CDR3 is TGTGCCATCAGTGGACCGGAGGGAGGGCGGTTATCCGAGCAGTACTTC.